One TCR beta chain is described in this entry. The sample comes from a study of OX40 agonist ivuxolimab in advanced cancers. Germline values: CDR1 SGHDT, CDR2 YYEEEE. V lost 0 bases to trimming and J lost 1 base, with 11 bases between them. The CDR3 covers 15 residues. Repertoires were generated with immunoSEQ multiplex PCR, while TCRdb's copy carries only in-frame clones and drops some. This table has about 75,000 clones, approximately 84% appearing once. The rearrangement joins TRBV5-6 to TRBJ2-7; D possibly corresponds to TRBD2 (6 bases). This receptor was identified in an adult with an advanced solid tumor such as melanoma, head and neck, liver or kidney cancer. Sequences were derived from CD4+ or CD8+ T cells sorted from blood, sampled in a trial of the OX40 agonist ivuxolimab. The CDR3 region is CASSLGRERSYEQYF. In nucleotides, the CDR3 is TGTGCCAGCAGCTTGGGCCGGGAGAGATCCTACGAGCAGTACTTC.